Sequencing of this T cell receptor (beta chain) was carried out in a study of CD8 T cells in ankylosing spondylitis. Comments on this clonotype: What it recognizes is unknown.

Study findings and constraints: Reportedly, significant enrichment of disease-linked clones occurred in matched ankylosing spondylitis synovial fluid.

Germline CDR1 MNHEY, CDR2 SVGEGT. V lost 6 bases to trimming and J lost 2 bases, with 14 bases between them. This CDR3 region has 14 residues. Researchers built TCR beta libraries using quantitative 5'-RACE with molecular barcodes. TCRdb itself ran the 5' RACE reads through MiXCR, one entry per CDR3 protein. Of 45,000 to 60,000 distinct CDR3 sequences listed, approximately 8% are singletons. The sample taken for sequencing was blood, either unsorted or a sorted T cell fraction (not recorded which). This chain links TRBV6-2 or TRBV6-3 with TRBJ2-7; maybe TRBD1 (5 bases). The TCR was taken from a female donor with ankylosing spondylitis or in good health (not recorded which). CDR3 bases: TGTGCCAGCAGGAGTTTCAGGGTAACCTACGAGCAGTACTTC. This translates into CASRSFRVTYEQYF.